A selection of T cell receptor beta chains follows, all from one sample in a study of metastatic and nonmetastatic thyroid tumors. From the PCR reads, TCRdb re-called clones with MiXCR. The sample records roughly 40,000 clones, approximately 24% being singletons. The sequenced material came from tumor tissue. Source of these receptors: a female donor with papillary thyroid cancer or a benign thyroid nodule (not recorded which). Some clones in this sample may be carry-over from other donors' samples. The CDR3 runs from the conserved cysteine through the conserved F or W. A D gene is named only where the DNA matches it firmly. Not all rows give a size; the values are once, few, many and, for expanded clones, a class.

many,TRBD2,TRBJ2-3,TRBV28,CASSLAGGRHTQYF,TGTGCCAGCAGTTTGGCGGGAGGTAGACATACGCAGTATTTT
many,NA,TRBJ1-2,TRBV6-1,CASSEAPGYTF,TGTGCCAGCAGTGAAGCCCCTGGCTACACCTTC
NA,NA,TRBJ2-7,TRBV20-1,CSAAPAYEQYF,TGCAGTGCGGCGCCAGCCTACGAGCAGTACTTC
many,NA,TRBJ1-1,TRBV20-1,CSAPLKGIEAFF,TGCAGTGCTCCCCTTAAGGGAATTGAAGCTTTCTTT
few,NA,TRBJ2-2,TRBV10-3,CAISEGGMGTGELFF,TGTGCCATCAGTGAAGGCGGGATGGGTACCGGGGAGCTGTTTTTT
many,TRBD1,TRBJ1-2,TRBV12-3/TRBV12-4,CASLTGGTFYGYTF,TGTGCCAGCCTGACAGGGGGAACTTTCTATGGCTACACCTTC
few,NA,TRBJ1-1,TRBV3-1,CASSQFTVNTEAFF,TGTGCCAGCAGCCAATTTACAGTGAACACTGAAGCTTTCTTT
few,NA,TRBJ2-1,TRBV20-1,CSARLMTVTEQFF,TGCAGTGCTAGGCTTATGACAGTTACTGAGCAGTTCTTC
NA,TRBD2,TRBJ2-5,TRBV10-1,CASSPGLAGEETQYF,TGCGCCAGTAGCCCCGGACTAGCGGGAGAAGAGACCCAGTACTTC
few,NA,TRBJ2-3,TRBV2,CASSPTRITDTQYF,TGTGCCAGCAGTCCGACGAGGATCACAGATACGCAGTATTTT
few,NA,TRBJ1-1,TRBV5-1,CASSFRGNTEAFF,TGCGCCAGCAGCTTCAGGGGGAACACTGAAGCTTTCTTT
medium-sized,TRBD2,TRBJ2-7,TRBV10-3,CAISGLGLAAREQYF,TGTGCCATCAGTGGTTTAGGACTAGCGGCTAGGGAGCAGTACTTC
few,TRBD2,TRBJ2-1,TRBV27,CASSSRTSAHPYNEQFF,TGTGCCAGCAGTTCACGGACTAGCGCCCATCCCTACAATGAGCAGTTCTTC
NA,TRBD2,TRBJ2-3,TRBV5-1,CASSSGTSGSWDTQYF,TGCGCCAGCAGCTCGGGGACTAGCGGGAGTTGGGATACGCAGTATTTT
few,NA,TRBJ1-3,TRBV13,CASSLRGSGNTIYF,TGTGCCAGCAGCTTGAGGGGCTCTGGAAACACCATATATTTT
few,NA,TRBJ1-5,TRBV18,CASSLRQEGFLNQPQHF,TGTGCCAGCTCACTCCGGCAGGAGGGGTTTTTGAATCAGCCCCAGCATTTT
few,NA,TRBJ2-1,TRBV9,CASSRTSEQFF,TGTGCCAGCAGCCGGACCAGTGAGCAGTTCTTC
few,TRBD2,TRBJ2-1,TRBV12-3/TRBV12-4,CASSTSVNEQFF,TGTGCCAGCAGTACTAGCGTCAATGAGCAGTTCTTC
NA,NA,TRBJ1-1,TRBV5-1,CASSLLRLSPEAFF,TGCGCCAGCAGCCTATTGAGGCTAAGTCCTGAAGCTTTCTTT
many,TRBD2,TRBJ2-1,TRBV3-1,CASSPWGLAGGSEQFF,TGTGCCAGCAGCCCCTGGGGGCTAGCGGGAGGAAGTGAGCAGTTCTTC
few,TRBD1,TRBJ2-6,TRBV28,CASSLRQGRANVLTF,TGTGCCAGCAGTTTAAGACAGGGTCGGGCCAACGTCCTGACTTTC
NA,TRBD2,TRBJ2-1,TRBV20-1,CSARSGTSSYNEQFF,TGCAGTGCTAGAAGTGGGACTAGCTCTTACAATGAGCAGTTCTTC
few,NA,TRBJ2-1,TRBV28,CASSLAWLDEQFF,TGTGCCAGCAGTCTCGCTTGGTTGGATGAGCAGTTCTTC
many,NA,TRBJ2-7,TRBV7-6,CASRKDGASSYEQYF,TGTGCCAGCAGAAAGGACGGGGCTAGCTCCTACGAGCAGTACTTC
many,TRBD2,TRBJ2-3,TRBV6-4,CASSDSASGGTDTQYF,TGTGCCAGCAGTGACTCGGCGAGCGGGGGCACAGATACGCAGTATTTT
NA,TRBD2,TRBJ2-7,TRBV20-1,CSARPRLAVTSAAEQYF,TGCAGTGCTCGTCCGCGACTAGCGGTGACCTCGGCGGCCGAGCAGTACTTC
many,NA,TRBJ2-3,TRBV5-1,CASSLTSTDTQYF,TGCGCCAGCAGCTTGACTAGCACAGATACGCAGTATTTT
few,TRBD1,TRBJ2-3,TRBV27,CASCFRGLGSDTQYF,TGTGCCAGCTGTTTCAGGGGGCTGGGATCAGATACGCAGTATTTT
many,NA,TRBJ2-2,TRBV28,CASSNRGGGGELFF,TGTGCCAGCAGCAACAGGGGAGGGGGCGGGGAGCTGTTTTTT
many,TRBD2,TRBJ2-1,TRBV7-2,CASSLTSGTTLREQFF,TGTGCCAGCAGCCTTACTAGCGGGACAACCCTAAGAGAACAGTTCTTC
many,NA,TRBJ2-3,TRBV20-1,CSARVGAGSTDTQYF,TGCAGTGCTAGAGTTGGTGCGGGAAGCACAGATACGCAGTATTTT
NA,NA,TRBJ2-1,TRBV7-9,CASSRRTYNEQFF,TGTGCCAGCAGCCGTAGGACCTACAATGAGCAGTTCTTC
NA,NA,TRBJ2-3,TRBV20-1,CRSHGRKTDTQYF,TGCAGATCTCATGGGAGGAAAACAGATACGCAGTATTTT
NA,NA,TRBJ2-1,TRBV7-2,CASSSDFSGNEQFF,TGTGCCAGCAGCTCGGATTTTTCAGGCAATGAGCAGTTCTTC
few,NA,TRBJ2-1,TRBV5-1,CASSERADSYNEQFF,TGCGCCAGCAGCGAGAGGGCTGACTCTTACAATGAGCAGTTCTTC
NA,NA,TRBJ2-5,TRBV20-1,CSAPAVVSSETQYF,TGCAGTGCCCCCGCGGTGGTATCCTCGGAGACCCAGTACTTC
NA,NA,TRBJ1-2,TRBV6-1,CASSFGQHYYGYTF,TGTGCCAGCAGTTTCGGACAGCACTACTATGGCTACACCTTC
many,NA,TRBJ1-4,TRBV6-2/TRBV6-3,CASSTFRDTDNEKLFF,TGTGCCAGCAGTACATTCCGGGACACCGATAATGAAAAACTGTTTTTT
NA,NA,TRBJ2-7,TRBV20-1,CSAGLPGKVYEQYF,TGCAGTGCGGGCCTACCGGGCAAGGTCTACGAGCAGTACTTC
many,NA,TRBJ2-3,TRBV7-2,CASSLALLSTDTQYF,TGTGCCAGCAGCTTAGCACTCCTAAGCACAGATACGCAGTATTTT
many,NA,TRBJ1-1,TRBV5-8,CASSLTMRPLDTEAFF,TGTGCCAGCAGCTTGACCATGCGACCCCTGGACACTGAAGCTTTCTTT
many,NA,TRBJ1-5,TRBV7-6,CASSLGLRQPQHF,TGTGCCAGCAGCTTAGGATTAAGGCAGCCCCAGCATTTT
NA,TRBD1,TRBJ2-5,TRBV9,CASSRSPGQASRETQYF,TGTGCCAGCAGCAGGTCCCCGGGACAGGCGTCGAGAGAGACCCAGTACTTC
few,NA,TRBJ2-3,TRBV7-3,CASSQGLWRADTQYF,TGTGCCAGCAGCCAGGGACTCTGGAGGGCAGATACGCAGTATTTT
NA,NA,TRBJ2-5,TRBV5-1,CASSFVALYQETQYF,TGCGCCAGCAGCTTTGTAGCCCTCTACCAAGAGACCCAGTACTTC
NA,NA,TRBJ1-5,TRBV20-1,CSASEGFGNQPQHF,TGCAGTGCTAGCGAAGGGTTTGGCAATCAGCCCCAGCATTTT
NA,TRBD2,TRBJ2-5,TRBV6-2/TRBV6-3,CASSYGLAGSTGETQYF,TGTGCCAGCAGTTACGGACTAGCGGGTTCAACGGGGGAGACCCAGTACTTC